Listed below are T cell receptor beta chains from one sample, sequenced in a study of T cell responses to AZD1222 COVID-19 vaccine. The repertoire was sequenced with immunoSEQ multiplex PCR; TCRdb's copy has only in-frame clones and lacks some. Counted here are around 100,000 clones, 90% occurring once; the ten biggest clones make up about 4.8%. The source material was peripheral blood, sampled on day 0 of AZD1222 vaccination. These receptors all stem from an adult in good health. CDR3s include the opening cysteine and the closing phenylalanine or tryptophan. The D gene is left open where the match is weak. For some rows the clone size is stated as once, few or many, or as a class when expanded; others skip it.

few	-	TRBV6-5	TRBJ1-2	TGTGCCAGCAGAGCCGAAAGCTATGGCTACACCTTC	CASRAESYGYTF
-	-	TRBV6-2/TRBV6-3	TRBJ1-5	TGTGCCAGCAGTTACTCAGGTGAAAATCAGCCCCAGCATTTT	CASSYSGENQPQHF
-	-	TRBV29-1	TRBJ2-1	TGCAGCGCCCGACAGCCGGGCGATGAGCAGTTCTTC	CSARQPGDEQFF
-	-	TRBV20-1	TRBJ2-1	TGCAGTGCTAGCCCGGGTCATGAGCAGTTCTTC	CSASPGHEQFF
once	TRBD2	TRBV4-2	TRBJ2-7	TGTGCCAGCAGCCAAGAAAGGGGACTAGCGATCTACGAGCAGTACTTC	CASSQERGLAIYEQYF
-	-	TRBV5-1	TRBJ2-1	TGCGCCAGCAGAACTACCGGAAGCTCCTACAATGAGCAGTTCTTC	CASRTTGSSYNEQFF
-	-	TRBV18	TRBJ2-7	TGTGCCAGCTCACCAAGTGATCTGGCCTACGAGCAGTACTTC	CASSPSDLAYEQYF
-	-	TRBV9	TRBJ2-3	TGTGCCAGCAGCGTACTAGCTAGCACAGATACGCAGTATTTT	CASSVLASTDTQYF
-	TRBD2	TRBV28	TRBJ2-3	TGTGCCATCAAATCCCGGGCACTAGCGGGGGGTGGCGATACGCAGTATTTT	CAIKSRALAGGGDTQYF
-	TRBD1	TRBV9	TRBJ2-4	TGTGCCAGCAGCGTAGCTGGAAGGATGGGGACAGGGGGTTCGGCCAAAAACATTCAGTACTTC	CASSVAGRMGTGGSAKNIQYF
-	TRBD2	TRBV7-2	TRBJ2-5	TGTGCCAGCAGCTTAGCGCGAGCGGGGGGTCCGGAGACCCAGTACTTC	CASSLARAGGPETQYF
once	-	TRBV7-9	TRBJ1-6	TGTGCCAGCAGCTTAGAAGTGAGGTCACCCCTCCACTTT	CASSLEVRSPLHF
few	-	TRBV19	TRBJ1-2	TGTGCCAGTAGTTCTTCGGAAAACTATGGCTACACCTTC	CASSSSENYGYTF
-	-	TRBV9	TRBJ1-6	TGTGCCAGCAGCGGAGGGGCGTCCTATAATTCACCCCTCCACTTT	CASSGGASYNSPLHF
-	-	TRBV11-2	TRBJ2-7	TGTGCCAGCAGCCGATATGGGGGGTCGGGGGCCTACGAGCAGTACTTC	CASSRYGGSGAYEQYF
-	TRBD1	TRBV6-5	TRBJ1-2	TGTGCCAGCAGCAGGACAGGGGAAGGCTACACCTTC	CASSRTGEGYTF
once	-	TRBV6-5	TRBJ1-1	TGTGCCAGCAGGGGATTAGTAGTGAACACTGAAGCTTTCTTT	CASRGLVVNTEAFF
once	-	TRBV5-1	TRBJ1-1	TGCGCCAGCAGCAGAACAGGTCCTTTCATGAACACTGAAGCTTTCTTT	CASSRTGPFMNTEAFF
-	TRBD1	TRBV3-1/TRBV3-2	TRBJ1-1	TGTGCCAGCAGCCAAAGGACAGGGGGGACTGAAGCTTTCTTT	CASSQRTGGTEAFF
-	-	TRBV4-3	TRBJ2-7	TGCGCCAGCAGCATAGACGGGTCACCAGCATACGAGCAGTACTTC	CASSIDGSPAYEQYF
-	-	TRBV5-4	TRBJ1-2	TGTGCCAGCAGCTCTTGGGGAACGTACTATGGCTACACCTTC	CASSSWGTYYGYTF
once	-	TRBV9	TRBJ2-2	TGTGCCAGCAGCACCGGACAGCCGAACACCGGGGAGCTGTTTTTT	CASSTGQPNTGELFF
once	-	TRBV9	TRBJ1-5	TGTGCCAGCAGCGTTTGTCAGTTGGTGGGCTGGGGGGATCAGCCCCAGCATTTT	CASSVCQLVGWGDQPQHF
-	TRBD2	TRBV30	TRBJ2-5	TGTGCCTGGAGGGACCTTGGCGGGAGCGGACAAGAGACCCAGTACTTC	CAWRDLGGSGQETQYF
-	-	TRBV7-9	TRBJ1-1	TGTGCCAGCAGCTTAGAAGGCATGAACACTGAAGCTTTCTTT	CASSLEGMNTEAFF
-	TRBD1	TRBV19	TRBJ1-2	TGTGCCAGTAGCACAGGGGCTACTGGTACGGGCTACACCTTC	CASSTGATGTGYTF
few	-	TRBV6-4	TRBJ1-6	TGTGCCAGCAGTGACTCTCCATTTAGCTCCTATAATTCACCCCTCCACTTT	CASSDSPFSSYNSPLHF
-	-	TRBV6-5	TRBJ2-5	TGTGCCAGCAGCTACAGGGGACTCTCAAAAGAGACCCAGTACTTC	CASSYRGLSKETQYF
-	-	TRBV7-2	TRBJ2-1	TGTGCCAGCAGCTACTACAAAGGGGGGGCTTGGAATGAGCAGTTCTTC	CASSYYKGGAWNEQFF
-	-	TRBV11-2	TRBJ2-5	TGTGCCAGCAGCGCGGGGACCGAAGAGACCCAGTACTTC	CASSAGTEETQYF
-	-	TRBV14	TRBJ1-4	TGTGCCAGCAGCCAAGTGAAGGGGCTTCGGGAAAAACTGTTTTTT	CASSQVKGLREKLFF
-	-	TRBV18	TRBJ1-2	TGTGCCAGCTCACCACCGGGTTCTAACTATGGCTACACCTTC	CASSPPGSNYGYTF
-	-	TRBV13	TRBJ2-1	TGTGCCAGCAACCGGAGGGCGGGTATCTACAATGAGCAGTTCTTC	CASNRRAGIYNEQFF
-	TRBD1	TRBV19	TRBJ2-6	TGTGCCAGTAGTAGGGGGACAGGGGGCGCTGGGGCCAACGTCCTGACTTTC	CASSRGTGGAGANVLTF
-	TRBD1	TRBV4-1	TRBJ1-6	TGCGCCAGCAGCCAAAAAGGCGGGACAGGGGATAATTCACCCCTCCACTTT	CASSQKGGTGDNSPLHF
-	-	TRBV5-4	TRBJ1-1	TGTGCCAGCAGCTTGGATAATAGGAACACTGAAGCTTTCTTT	CASSLDNRNTEAFF
-	-	TRBV24-1	TRBJ2-3	TGTGCCACCAGTTCTCATAACACAGATACGCAGTATTTT	CATSSHNTDTQYF
-	-	TRBV5-4	TRBJ1-2	TGTGCCAGCAGCTTGGCGGCCAGCTATGGCTACACCTTC	CASSLAASYGYTF
-	TRBD2	TRBV6-2/TRBV6-3	TRBJ2-3	TGTGCCAGCAGTTCAGCGGGGGGGGGAGATACGCAGTATTTT	CASSSAGGGDTQYF
-	TRBD1	TRBV6-2/TRBV6-3	TRBJ2-3	TGTGCCAGCAGTGCAACAGGGGGAGATACGCAGTATTTT	CASSATGGDTQYF